This T cell receptor (beta chain) originates from a study of T-cell reconstitution after alpha-beta-depleted transplantation in children. This clonotype has just a few counts. Preparation of the TCRbeta library involved a method that used unique molecular identifiers. Each CDR3 protein gets one entry after TCRdb re-called the PCR reads with MiXCR. The data contain 400,000 to 500,000 distinct CDR3 sequences, approximately 10% of them singletons. The sample consisted of PBMCs from the stem cell graft donor, taken from the stem cell graft. This receptor was obtained from a human donor who donated a stem cell graft to a child with acute myeloid leukemia.

The chain's CDR3 is CASSQGGQGLPQHF. CDR3 nucleotide sequence: TGTGCCAGCAGCCAAGGGGGACAGGGGTTGCCCCAGCATTTT. The chain joins TRBV4-2 to TRBJ1-5; 10 bases agree with TRBD1. Germline V gene sequence: CDR1 LGHNA, CDR2 YNFKEQ. The CDR3 has 14 amino acids. V was pared by 1 base and J by 9 bases, with 3 bases of the junction left unmatched.